This T cell receptor (beta chain) was documented in a study of cytomegalovirus exposure and HLA in healthy donors. A note on this clone: As yet, its antigen is unknown.

General study points: Across donors, most TCRs were seen rarely, yet some public ones were widespread.

Vbeta (60) and Jbeta (13) primers were used in the PCR. Here immunoSEQ multiplex PCR was the method, and the copy in TCRdb shows in-frame clones only, minus some. The sample yields 150,000 to 200,000 clones, around four fifths seen once. The sequenced sample consisted of PBMCs. The TCR sequence derives from a male donor in good health and CMV-seropositive.

CDR3 protein: CASSFKSSVRSTNEKLFF. The CDR3 bases are TGTGCCAGCAGCTTTAAATCTAGTGTCCGAAGCACTAATGAAAAACTGTTTTTT. The chain uses TRBV5-4 and TRBJ1-4; no clear D. This CDR3 is built from 18 residues. V gave up 2 bases and J gave up 2 bases, with 19 bases separating them. The germline V gene has CDR1 SGHNT and CDR2 YYREEE (reference sequence).